The TCR beta chain under discussion was sequenced for a study of type 1 regulatory T cells. Study overall: T-allo10 is a Tr1-enriched, alloantigen-specific CD4 T cell product made in vitro.

TCRdb itself ran the reads through MiXCR, one entry per CDR3 protein. Of about 18,000 distinct CDR3 sequences listed, 10% are singletons. The CDR3 loop spans 13 amino acids. The V end lost 5 bases, the J end lost 7 bases, and 13 bases lay between the germline ends. The germline gives CDR1 SNHLY, CDR2 FYNNEI. The chain employs TRBV2 and TRBJ2-3; the D call may be TRBD1 or TRBD2 (5 bases each). The TCR originated in a human donor in good health. Sequencing was done on a sample of CD4+ T cells, either the whole sample or a sorted fraction (not recorded which). CDR3 loop: CASSPGPLNTQYF. CDR3 nucleotides: TGTGCCAGCAGTCCGGGGCCCCTTAATACGCAGTATTTT.